The 12 T cell receptor beta chains reported below all come from one sample, sequenced in a study of blood T cell repertoires in COVID-19. Assay: immunoSEQ multiplex PCR; the TCRdb copy retains only in-frame clones and omits some. The data hold 200,000 to 250,000 clones, with more than 80% observed a single time. The sample consisted of PBMCs or T cells enriched from blood (not recorded which). Source of these receptors: a woman aged 40 to 50 with acute COVID-19.

The rearrangement uses TRBV13 and TRBJ2-2, with 9 bases fitting TRBD1. V trimming: 4 bases; J trimming: 6 bases; junction bases outside the gene matches: 12. The CDR3 spans 17 residues. Germline CDR1 is PRHDT and CDR2 is FYEKMQ (reference sequence). The CDR3, as DNA: TGTGCCAGCAGCTCGAAAAGCGGGACAGGGTCGGCCGGGGAGCTGTTTTTT. It encodes CASSSKSGTGSAGELFF.

CDR3 DNA: TGTGCCAGCAGCCGGGGACAGGGGTATGGCTACACCTTC. It encodes CASSRGQGYGYTF. This chain connects TRBV7-2 to TRBJ1-2; 10 bases line up with TRBD1. Trimming at V came to 5 bases and at J to 5 bases, leaving 2 bases not matched to a gene. CDR1 and CDR2 from the germline V gene are SGHTA and FQGNSA. This CDR3 is built from 13 residues.

This chain uses TRBV19 with TRBJ1-2; D is undetermined. Trimming left V 6 bases short and J 2 bases short, with 16 bases between. This CDR3 has 15 residues. Per the germline V gene, CDR1 is LNHDA and CDR2 is SQIVND (reference sequence). The CDR3 reads CASRAERARNYGYTF. CDR3 sequence (DNA): TGTGCCAGTAGGGCGGAGAGGGCAAGAAACTATGGCTACACCTTC. The full variable domain, in which reference TRBV19 and TRBJ1-2 provide the parts outside the CDR3, is DGGITQSPKYLFRKEGQNVTLSCEQNLNHDAMYWYRQDPGQGLRLIYYSQIVNDFQKGDIAEGYSVSREKKESFPLTVTSAQKNPTAFYLCASRAERARNYGYTFGSGTRLTVV.

The chain recombines TRBV10-3 with TRBJ2-1, with TRBD2 matching 9 bases. The ends lost 5 bases at V and 0 bases at J; junction bases unmatched: 11. The CDR3 is 18 residues long. Germline CDR1 and CDR2: ENHRY and SYGVKD. The DNA of the CDR3 is TGTGCCATCAGTCTTCATCAGCGGGGGGCCAGCTCCTACAATGAGCAGTTCTTC. Its translation is CAISLHQRGASSYNEQFF.

The rearrangement links TRBV6-5 to TRBJ1-1; D perhaps matches TRBD1 (6 bases). V was cut by 6 bases and J by 1 base, with 15 bases left in between. Germline values: CDR1 MNHEY, CDR2 SVGAGI. The CDR3 is 15 residues long. The chain's CDR3 is CASRHGQTKNTEAFF. For the CDR3, the DNA is TGTGCCAGCAGGCATGGACAGACCAAGAACACTGAAGCTTTCTTT.

This clone appeared a few times. The chain is built from TRBV2 and TRBJ2-3; perhaps TRBD1 as D (6 bases). The V gene lost 9 bases and the J gene lost 3 bases, with 16 bases spanning the gap. The CDR3 is 14 amino acids. Looked up from germline, CDR1 is SNHLY and CDR2 is FYNNEI. This CDR3 is CARNRVPGTDTQYF. In DNA form, the CDR3 reads TGTGCCAGGAACAGGGTTCCGGGGACAGATACGCAGTATTTT.

The chain is built from TRBV20-1 and TRBJ2-1; TRBD1 might be the D (6 bases). Trimming shortened V by 3 bases and J by 7 bases, and 10 bases separated the two germline ends. Looked up from germline, CDR1 is DFQATT and CDR2 is SNEGSKA (reference sequence). This CDR3 has 12 residues. The CDR3 coding sequence is TGCAGTGCTAGTCTTACAGGGAATGAGCAGTTCTTC. It translates to CSASLTGNEQFF.

This clone appeared a few times. The chain couples TRBV6-4 to TRBJ2-4; possibly TRBD2 for D (6 bases). V was pared by 6 bases and J by 4 bases, with 22 bases between. From germline, CDR1 is MRHNA and CDR2 SNTAGT. The CDR3 sequence is 17 residues long. The CDR3 bases are TGTGCCAGCAGGGCCCCCCCCTCAGCGGGCGATAAAAACATTCAGTACTTC. Encoded protein: CASRAPPSAGDKNIQYF.

This clone was seen a handful of times. The chain combines TRBV7-3 with TRBJ2-3; 11 positions agree with TRBD2. The germline CDR1 and CDR2 sequences are SGHTA and FQGTGA. The CDR3 loop spans 17 amino acids. Trimming cost V 5 bases and J 9 bases; bases outside gene matches: 16. The CDR3 spells CASSRTGTSGPADTQYF. The CDR3 DNA reads TGTGCCAGCAGCCGGACCGGGACTAGCGGCCCAGCGGACACGCAGTATTTT.

This rearrangement joins TRBV7-8 to TRBJ1-6; D is perhaps TRBD1 (5 bases). The germline V and J ends were trimmed by 1 base and 5 bases, with 9 bases remaining between them. Germline V gives CDR1 SGHVS, CDR2 FQNEAQ. This CDR3 is 15 amino acids long. The CDR3 loop reads CASSLEGLNNSPLHF. CDR3 coding DNA: TGTGCCAGCAGCTTAGAGGGGTTGAATAATTCACCCCTCCACTTT.

The CDR3 DNA follows: TGTGCCAGCACTTCGGGACAGGTGAACTACGAGCAGTACTTC. Amino acids: CASTSGQVNYEQYF. V and J are TRBV27 and TRBJ2-7, with 8 positions matching TRBD1. V lost 7 bases to trimming and J lost 3 bases; unmatched junction nucleotides: 8. Germline values: CDR1 MNHEY, CDR2 SMNVEV (reference sequence). The length of the CDR3 is 14 residues.

This clone was found once. The rearrangement uses TRBV6-6 and TRBJ1-3; D may be TRBD1 (6 bases). CDR3 length equals 15 residues. Germline loops: CDR1 MNHNY, CDR2 SVGAGI (reference sequence). Trimming removed 6 bases from V and 0 bases from J, with 12 bases in between. The CDR3 sequence: CASSPTGLSGNTIYF. CDR3 in DNA: TGTGCCAGCAGCCCGACAGGTCTCTCTGGAAACACCATATATTTT.